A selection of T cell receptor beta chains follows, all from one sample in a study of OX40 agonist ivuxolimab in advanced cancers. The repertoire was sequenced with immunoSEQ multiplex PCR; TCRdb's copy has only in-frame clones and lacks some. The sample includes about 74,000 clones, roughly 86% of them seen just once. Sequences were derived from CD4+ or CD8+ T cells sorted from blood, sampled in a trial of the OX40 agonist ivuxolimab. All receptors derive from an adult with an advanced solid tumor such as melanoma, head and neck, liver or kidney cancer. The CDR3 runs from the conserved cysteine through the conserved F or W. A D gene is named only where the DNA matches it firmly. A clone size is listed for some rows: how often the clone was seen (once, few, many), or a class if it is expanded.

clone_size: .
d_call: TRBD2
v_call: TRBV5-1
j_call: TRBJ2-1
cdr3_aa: CASQLAVSSYNEQFF
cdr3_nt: TGCGCCAGCCAACTAGCGGTAAGCTCCTACAATGAGCAGTTCTTC

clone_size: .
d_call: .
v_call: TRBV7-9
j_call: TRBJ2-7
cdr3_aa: CASSPSGGYEQYF
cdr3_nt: TGTGCCAGCAGCCCTTCTGGGGGCTACGAGCAGTACTTC

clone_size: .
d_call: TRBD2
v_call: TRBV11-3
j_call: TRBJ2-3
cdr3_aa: CASSLDLRTSGRRDTQYF
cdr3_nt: TGTGCCAGCAGCTTAGACTTGAGGACTAGCGGCCGGAGAGATACGCAGTATTTT

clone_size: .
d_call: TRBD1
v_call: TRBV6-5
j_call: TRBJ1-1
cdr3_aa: CASSSQTGGTTEAFF
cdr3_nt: TGTGCCAGCAGTTCCCAGACAGGGGGAACAACTGAAGCTTTCTTT

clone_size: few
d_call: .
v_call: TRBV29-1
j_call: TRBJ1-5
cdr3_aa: CSVREGPTNQPQHF
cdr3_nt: TGCAGCGTCCGGGAGGGGCCAACCAATCAGCCCCAGCATTTT

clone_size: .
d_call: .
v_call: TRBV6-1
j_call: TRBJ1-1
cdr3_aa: CASIARTVNTEAFF
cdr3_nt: TGTGCCAGCATCGCTAGGACAGTGAACACTGAAGCTTTCTTT

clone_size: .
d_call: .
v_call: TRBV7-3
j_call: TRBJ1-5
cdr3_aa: CASSLGLTQPQHF
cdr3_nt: TGTGCCAGCAGCTTAGGGTTGACTCAGCCCCAGCATTTT

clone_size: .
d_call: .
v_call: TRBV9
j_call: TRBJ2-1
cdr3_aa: CASSVDTSLSSYNEQFF
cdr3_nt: TGTGCCAGCAGCGTCGACACTAGCCTTAGCTCCTACAATGAGCAGTTCTTC

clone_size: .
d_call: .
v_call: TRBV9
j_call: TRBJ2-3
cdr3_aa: CASSVTSTDTQYF
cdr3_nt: TGTGCCAGCAGCGTGACTAGCACAGATACGCAGTATTTT

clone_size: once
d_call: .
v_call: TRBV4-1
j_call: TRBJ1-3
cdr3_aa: CASSQADSSAGNTIYF
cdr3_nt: TGCGCCAGCAGCCAGGCAGACTCGTCCGCTGGAAACACCATATATTTT

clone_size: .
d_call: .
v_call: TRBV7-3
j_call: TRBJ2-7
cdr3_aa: CASSFLGQPYEQYF
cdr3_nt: TGTGCCAGCAGCTTTTTGGGACAACCCTACGAGCAGTACTTC

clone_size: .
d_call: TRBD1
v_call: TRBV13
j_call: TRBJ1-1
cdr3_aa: CASSYRGLNTEAFF
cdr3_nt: TGTGCCAGCAGTTACAGGGGTTTGAACACTGAAGCTTTCTTT

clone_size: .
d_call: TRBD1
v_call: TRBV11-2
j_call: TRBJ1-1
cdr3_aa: CASSLGAGGRNTEAFF
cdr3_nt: TGTGCCAGCAGCTTAGGGGCAGGGGGCCGGAACACTGAAGCTTTCTTT

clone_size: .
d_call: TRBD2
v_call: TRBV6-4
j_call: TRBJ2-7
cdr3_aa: CASSDSVLAGGYYEQYF
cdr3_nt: TGTGCCAGCAGTGACTCGGTACTCGCGGGAGGGTACTACGAGCAGTACTTC

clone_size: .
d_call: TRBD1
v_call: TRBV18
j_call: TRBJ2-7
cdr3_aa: CASSPSSGTGRTYEQYF
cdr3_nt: TGTGCCAGCTCACCCTCGAGCGGGACAGGGCGAACCTACGAGCAGTACTTC

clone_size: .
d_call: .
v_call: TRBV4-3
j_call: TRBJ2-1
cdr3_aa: CASGVSQYNEQFF
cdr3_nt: TGCGCCAGCGGGGTCTCACAGTACAATGAGCAGTTCTTC

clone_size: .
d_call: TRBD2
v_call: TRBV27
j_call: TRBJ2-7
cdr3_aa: CASSSRGGGSGGYEQYF
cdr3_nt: TGTGCCAGCAGTTCTCGGGGCGGAGGTTCGGGGGGCTACGAGCAGTACTTC

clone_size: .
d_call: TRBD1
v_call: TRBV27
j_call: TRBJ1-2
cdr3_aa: CASSLVGQGNYGYTF
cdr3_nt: TGTGCCAGCAGTTTAGTCGGACAGGGGAACTATGGCTACACCTTC

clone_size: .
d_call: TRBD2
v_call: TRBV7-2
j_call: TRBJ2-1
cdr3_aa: CASSFPNRGGTSGSNEQFF
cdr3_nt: TGTGCCAGCAGCTTTCCCAACCGTGGCGGGACTAGCGGGAGCAATGAGCAGTTCTTC

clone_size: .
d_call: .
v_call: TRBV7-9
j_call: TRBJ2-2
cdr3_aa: CANQNPGANTGELFF
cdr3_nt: TGTGCCAACCAAAACCCGGGGGCCAACACCGGGGAGCTGTTTTTT

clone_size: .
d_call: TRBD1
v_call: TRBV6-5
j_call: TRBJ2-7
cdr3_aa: CASSYSGTGGYEQYF
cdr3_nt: TGTGCCAGCAGTTACTCGGGGACAGGGGGTTACGAGCAGTACTTC

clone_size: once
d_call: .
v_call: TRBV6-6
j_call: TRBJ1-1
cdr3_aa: CASRLSMDRNTEAFF
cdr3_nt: TGTGCCAGCAGACTATCCATGGACAGGAACACTGAAGCTTTCTTT

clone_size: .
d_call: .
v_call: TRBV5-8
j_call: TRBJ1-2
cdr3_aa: CASSDTFSYGYTF
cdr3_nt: TGTGCCAGCAGCGACACGTTCTCCTATGGCTACACCTTC

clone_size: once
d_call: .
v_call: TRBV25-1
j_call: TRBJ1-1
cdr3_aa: CASSESQNTEAFF
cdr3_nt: TGTGCCAGCAGTGAATCCCAAAACACTGAAGCTTTCTTT

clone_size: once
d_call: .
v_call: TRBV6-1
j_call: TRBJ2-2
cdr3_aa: CASSRVDTGELFF
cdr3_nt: TGTGCCAGCAGCAGGGTGGACACCGGGGAGCTGTTTTTT

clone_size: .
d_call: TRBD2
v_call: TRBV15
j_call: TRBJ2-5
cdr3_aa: CATSRGSSGSGETQYF
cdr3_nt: TGTGCCACCAGCAGAGGATCTAGCGGGAGCGGAGAGACCCAGTACTTC

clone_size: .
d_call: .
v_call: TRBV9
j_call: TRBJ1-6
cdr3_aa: CASSVTGRSYNSPLHF
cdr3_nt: TGTGCCAGCAGCGTTACAGGGCGGTCCTATAATTCACCCCTCCACTTT

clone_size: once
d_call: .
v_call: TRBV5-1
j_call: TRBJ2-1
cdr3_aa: CASSLREIHANEQFF
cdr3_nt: TGCGCCAGCAGCCTCCGGGAGATACACGCGAATGAGCAGTTCTTC

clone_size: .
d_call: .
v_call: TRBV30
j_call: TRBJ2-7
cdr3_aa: CAWSVQLSGEQYF
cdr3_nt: TGTGCCTGGAGTGTACAGCTCTCTGGCGAGCAGTACTTC

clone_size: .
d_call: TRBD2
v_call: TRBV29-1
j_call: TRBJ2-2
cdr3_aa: CSSSGADSNTGELFF
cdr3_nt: TGCAGCTCTAGCGGGGCCGATTCGAACACCGGGGAGCTGTTTTTT

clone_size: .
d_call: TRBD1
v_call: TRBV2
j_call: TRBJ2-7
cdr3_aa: CASSEAGDRGFDEQYF
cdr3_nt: TGTGCCAGCAGTGAAGCGGGTGACAGGGGGTTTGACGAGCAGTACTTC

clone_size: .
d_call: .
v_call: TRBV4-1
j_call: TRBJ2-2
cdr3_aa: CASSRQAVANTGELFF
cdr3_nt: TGCGCCAGCAGCCGCCAAGCAGTCGCGAACACCGGGGAGCTGTTTTTT

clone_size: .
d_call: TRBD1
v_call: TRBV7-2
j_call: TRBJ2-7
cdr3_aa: CASSTGTGGYEQYF
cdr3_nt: TGTGCCAGCAGCACGGGGACAGGGGGCTACGAGCAGTACTTC

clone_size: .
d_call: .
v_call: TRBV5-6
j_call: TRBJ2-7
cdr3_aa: CASSRRRYGEQYF
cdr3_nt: TGTGCCAGCAGCCGAAGGCGGTACGGGGAGCAGTACTTC

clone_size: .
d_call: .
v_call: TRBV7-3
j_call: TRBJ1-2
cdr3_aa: CASSLTRSGIYGYTF
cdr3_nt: TGTGCCAGCAGCTTAACGAGGTCGGGGATCTATGGCTACACCTTC

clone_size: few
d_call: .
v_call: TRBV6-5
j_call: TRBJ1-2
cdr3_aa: CASSPQGLGYTF
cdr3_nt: TGTGCCAGCAGCCCCCAAGGGTTAGGCTACACCTTC

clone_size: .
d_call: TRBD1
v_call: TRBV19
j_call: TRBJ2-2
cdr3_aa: CASSRQGQAGELFF
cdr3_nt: TGTGCCAGTAGCCGACAGGGGCAGGCCGGGGAGCTGTTTTTT

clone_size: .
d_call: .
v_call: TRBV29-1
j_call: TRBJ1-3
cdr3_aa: CSVVGARYSGNTIYF
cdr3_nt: TGCAGCGTTGTCGGGGCTAGGTACTCTGGAAACACCATATATTTT

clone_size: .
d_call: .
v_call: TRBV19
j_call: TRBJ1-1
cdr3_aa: CASSLIEPMNTEAFF
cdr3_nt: TGTGCCAGTAGTTTAATTGAGCCGATGAACACTGAAGCTTTCTTT

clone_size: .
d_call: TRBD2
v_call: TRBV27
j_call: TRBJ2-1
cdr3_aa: CASSLHGRITYNEQFF
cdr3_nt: TGTGCCAGCAGTTTACACGGGAGGATAACCTACAATGAGCAGTTCTTC

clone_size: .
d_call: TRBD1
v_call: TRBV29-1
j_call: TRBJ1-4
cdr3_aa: CSVARQGYNEKLFF
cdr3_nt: TGCAGCGTTGCACGACAGGGCTATAATGAAAAACTGTTTTTT

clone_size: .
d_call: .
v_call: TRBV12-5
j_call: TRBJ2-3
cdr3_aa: CASGLGLGSTDTQYF
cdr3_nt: TGTGCTAGTGGTTTGGGACTAGGGAGCACAGATACGCAGTATTTT

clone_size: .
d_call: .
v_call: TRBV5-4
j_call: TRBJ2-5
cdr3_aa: CASSSDGPGGLETQYF
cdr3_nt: TGTGCCAGCAGTTCGGACGGCCCCGGGGGGCTAGAGACCCAGTACTTC

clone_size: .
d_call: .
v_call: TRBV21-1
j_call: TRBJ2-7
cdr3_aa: CASSNYQEGSSYEQYF
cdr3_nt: TGTGCCAGCAGCAATTATCAGGAGGGGAGCTCCTACGAGCAGTACTTC

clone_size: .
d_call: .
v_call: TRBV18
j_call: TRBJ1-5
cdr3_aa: CASSPSQGGQPQHF
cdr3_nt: TGTGCCAGCTCACCATCCCAGGGTGGTCAGCCCCAGCATTTT

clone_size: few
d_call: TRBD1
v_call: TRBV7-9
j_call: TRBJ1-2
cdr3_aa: CASSTGTVNYGYTF
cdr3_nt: TGTGCCAGCAGTACCGGGACAGTTAACTATGGCTACACCTTC

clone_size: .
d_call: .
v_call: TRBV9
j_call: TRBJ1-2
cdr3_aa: CASSVTRAGEGYGYTF
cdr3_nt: TGTGCCAGCAGCGTAACCCGCGCAGGGGAAGGCTATGGCTACACCTTC

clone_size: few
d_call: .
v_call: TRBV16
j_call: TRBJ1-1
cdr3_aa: CASSQSNAREAFF
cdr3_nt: TGTGCCAGCAGCCAATCAAATGCGAGGGAAGCTTTCTTT